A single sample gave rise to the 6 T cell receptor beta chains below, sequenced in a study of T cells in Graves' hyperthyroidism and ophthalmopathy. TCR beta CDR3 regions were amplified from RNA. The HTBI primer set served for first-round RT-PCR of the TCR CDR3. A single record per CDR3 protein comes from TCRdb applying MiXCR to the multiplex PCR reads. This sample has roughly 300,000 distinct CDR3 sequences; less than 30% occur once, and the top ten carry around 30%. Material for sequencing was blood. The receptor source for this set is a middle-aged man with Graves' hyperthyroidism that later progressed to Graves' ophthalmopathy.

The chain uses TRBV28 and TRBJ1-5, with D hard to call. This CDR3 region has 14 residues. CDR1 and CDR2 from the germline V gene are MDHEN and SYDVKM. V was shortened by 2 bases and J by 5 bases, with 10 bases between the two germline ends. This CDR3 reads CASSLVTTHQPQHF. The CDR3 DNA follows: TGTGCCAGCAGTTTAGTGACTACTCATCAGCCCCAGCATTTT.

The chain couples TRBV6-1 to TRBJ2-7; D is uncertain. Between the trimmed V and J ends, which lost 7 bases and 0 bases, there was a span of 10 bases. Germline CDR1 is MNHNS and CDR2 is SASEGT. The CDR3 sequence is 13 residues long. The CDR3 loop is CASTRASSYEQYF. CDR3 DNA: TGTGCCAGCACCCGCGCCAGCTCCTACGAGCAGTACTTC.

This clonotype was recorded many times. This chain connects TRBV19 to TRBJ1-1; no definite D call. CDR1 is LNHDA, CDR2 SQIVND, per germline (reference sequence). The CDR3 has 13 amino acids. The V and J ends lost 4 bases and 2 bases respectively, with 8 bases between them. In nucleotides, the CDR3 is TGTGCCAGTAGTAAAAGACAAAACACTGAAGCTTTCTTT. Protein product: CASSKRQNTEAFF.

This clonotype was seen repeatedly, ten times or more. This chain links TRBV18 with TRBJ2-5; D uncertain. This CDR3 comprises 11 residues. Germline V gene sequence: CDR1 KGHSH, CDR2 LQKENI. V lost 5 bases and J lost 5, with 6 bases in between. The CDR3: CASSASETQYF. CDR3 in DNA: TGTGCCAGCTCAGCCTCCGAGACCCAGTACTTC. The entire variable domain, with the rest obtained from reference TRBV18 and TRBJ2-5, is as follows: NAGVMQNPRHLVRRRGQEARLRCSPMKGHSHVYWYRQLPEEGLKFMVYLQKENIIDESGMPKERFSAEFPKEGPSILRIQQVVRGDSAAYFCASSASETQYFGPGTRLLVL.

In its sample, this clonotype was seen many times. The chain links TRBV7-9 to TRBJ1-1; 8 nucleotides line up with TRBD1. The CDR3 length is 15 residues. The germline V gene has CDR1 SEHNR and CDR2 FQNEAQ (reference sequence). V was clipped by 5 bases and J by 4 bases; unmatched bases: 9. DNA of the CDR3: TGTGCCAGCAGCCCTAGACAGGGGTACGTCACTGAAGCTTTCTTT. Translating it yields CASSPRQGYVTEAFF.

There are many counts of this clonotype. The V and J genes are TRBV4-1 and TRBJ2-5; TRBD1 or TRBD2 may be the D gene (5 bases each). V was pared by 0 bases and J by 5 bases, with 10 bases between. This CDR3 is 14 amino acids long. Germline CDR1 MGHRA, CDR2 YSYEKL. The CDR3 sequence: CASSQEGEFETQYF. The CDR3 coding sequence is TGCGCCAGCAGCCAAGAGGGGGAGTTCGAGACCCAGTACTTC.